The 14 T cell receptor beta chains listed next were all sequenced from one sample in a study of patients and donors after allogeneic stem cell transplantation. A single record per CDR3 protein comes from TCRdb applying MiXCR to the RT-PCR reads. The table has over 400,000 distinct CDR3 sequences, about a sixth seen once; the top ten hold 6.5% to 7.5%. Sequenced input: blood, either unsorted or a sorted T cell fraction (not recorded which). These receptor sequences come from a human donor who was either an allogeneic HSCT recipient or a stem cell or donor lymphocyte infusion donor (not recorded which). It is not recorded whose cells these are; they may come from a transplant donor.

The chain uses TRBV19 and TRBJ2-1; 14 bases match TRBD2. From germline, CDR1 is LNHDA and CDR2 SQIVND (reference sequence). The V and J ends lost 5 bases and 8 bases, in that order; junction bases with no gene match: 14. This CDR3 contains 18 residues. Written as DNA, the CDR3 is TGTGCCAGTAGTCTGCGGGGGGGACTAGCGGGAGTAGGCGATGAGCAGTTCTTC. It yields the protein CASSLRGGLAGVGDEQFF.

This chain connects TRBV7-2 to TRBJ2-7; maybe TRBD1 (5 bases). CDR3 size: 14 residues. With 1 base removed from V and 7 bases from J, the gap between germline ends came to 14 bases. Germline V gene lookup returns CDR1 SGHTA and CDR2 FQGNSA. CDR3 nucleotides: TGTGCCAGCAGCTTAGTCCTAGGGGCGCAAGAGCAGTACTTC. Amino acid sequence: CASSLVLGAQEQYF. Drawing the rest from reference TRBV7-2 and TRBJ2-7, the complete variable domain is GAGVSQSPSNKVTEKGKDVELRCDPISGHTALYWYRQSLGQGLEFLIYFQGNSAPDKSGLPSDRFSAERTGGSVSTLTIQRTQQEDSAVYLCASSLVLGAQEQYFGPGTRLTVT.

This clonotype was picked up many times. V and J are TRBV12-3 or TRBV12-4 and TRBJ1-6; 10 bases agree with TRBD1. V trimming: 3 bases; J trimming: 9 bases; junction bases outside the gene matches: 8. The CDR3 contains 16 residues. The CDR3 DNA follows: TGTGCCAGCAGTTTTGGGACAGGGGCCAAAGGTTCACCCCTCCACTTT. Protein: CASSFGTGAKGSPLHF.

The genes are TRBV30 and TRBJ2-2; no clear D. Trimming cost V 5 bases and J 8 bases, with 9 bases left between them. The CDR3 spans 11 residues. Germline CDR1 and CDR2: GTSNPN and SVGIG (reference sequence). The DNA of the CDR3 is TGTGCCTGGTCCCCCGGGGGGGAGCTGTTTTTT. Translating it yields CAWSPGGELFF.

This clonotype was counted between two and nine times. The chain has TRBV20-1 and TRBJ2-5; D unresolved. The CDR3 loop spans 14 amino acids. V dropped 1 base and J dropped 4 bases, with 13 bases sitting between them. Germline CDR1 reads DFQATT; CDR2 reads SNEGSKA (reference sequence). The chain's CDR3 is CSARGSRRTETQYF. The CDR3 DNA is TGCAGTGCTAGAGGTTCTCGCCGGACAGAGACCCAGTACTTC.

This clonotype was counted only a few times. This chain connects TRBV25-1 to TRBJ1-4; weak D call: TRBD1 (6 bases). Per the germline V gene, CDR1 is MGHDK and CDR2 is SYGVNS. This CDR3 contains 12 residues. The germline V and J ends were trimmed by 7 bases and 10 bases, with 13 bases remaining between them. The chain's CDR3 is CASTGVWGKLFF. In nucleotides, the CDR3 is TGTGCCAGCACAGGGGTTTGGGGAAAACTGTTTTTT.

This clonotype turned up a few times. As DNA, the CDR3 is TGTGCCAGCAGCTTTGGACTAGCGGGGGCTGCCAGTACAGATACGCAGTATTTT. It yields the protein CASSFGLAGAASTDTQYF. The chain combines TRBV11-1 with TRBJ2-3; 13 bases map to TRBD2. The CDR3 runs 18 residues. V trimming: 3 bases; J trimming: 3 bases; junction bases outside the gene matches: 9. Germline loops: CDR1 SGHAT, CDR2 FQDESV (reference sequence).

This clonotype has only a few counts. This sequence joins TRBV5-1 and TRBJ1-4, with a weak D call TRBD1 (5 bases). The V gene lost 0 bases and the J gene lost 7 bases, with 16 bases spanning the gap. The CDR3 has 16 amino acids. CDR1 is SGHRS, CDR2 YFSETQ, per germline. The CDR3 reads CASSLALGVDSEKLFF. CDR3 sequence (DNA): TGCGCCAGCAGCTTGGCCCTGGGAGTCGACAGTGAAAAACTGTTTTTT.

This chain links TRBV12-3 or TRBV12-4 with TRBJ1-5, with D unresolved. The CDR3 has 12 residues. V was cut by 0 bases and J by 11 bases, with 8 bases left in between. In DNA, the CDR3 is TGTGCCAGCAGTTTAGCCGGGATAGCCCAGCATTTT. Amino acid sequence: CASSLAGIAQHF.

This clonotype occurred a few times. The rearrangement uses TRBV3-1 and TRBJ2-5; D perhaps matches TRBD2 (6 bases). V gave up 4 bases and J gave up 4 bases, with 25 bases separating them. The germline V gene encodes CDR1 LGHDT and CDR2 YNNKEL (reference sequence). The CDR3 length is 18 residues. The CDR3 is CASSLQLGGRGGRETQYF. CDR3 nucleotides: TGTGCCAGCAGCCTCCAGCTGGGAGGCCGGGGTGGTAGAGAGACCCAGTACTTC.

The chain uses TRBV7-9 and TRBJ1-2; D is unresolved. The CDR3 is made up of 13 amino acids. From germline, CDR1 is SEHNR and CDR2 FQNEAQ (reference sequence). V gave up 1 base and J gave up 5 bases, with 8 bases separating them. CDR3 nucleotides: TGTGCCAGCAGCTTAGGGGCAGTTTATGGCTACACCTTC. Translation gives CASSLGAVYGYTF.

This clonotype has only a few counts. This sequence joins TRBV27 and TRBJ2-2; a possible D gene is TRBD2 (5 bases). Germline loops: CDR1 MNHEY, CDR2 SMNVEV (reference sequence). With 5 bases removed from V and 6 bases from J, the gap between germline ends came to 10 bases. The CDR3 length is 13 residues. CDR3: CASSLAEPGELFF. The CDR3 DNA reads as TGTGCCAGCAGTCTAGCAGAACCCGGGGAGCTGTTTTTT.

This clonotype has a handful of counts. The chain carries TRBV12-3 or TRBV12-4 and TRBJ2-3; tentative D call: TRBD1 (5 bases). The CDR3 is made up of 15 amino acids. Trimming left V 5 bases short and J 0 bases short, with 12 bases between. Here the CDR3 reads CASSPTGYSTDTQYF. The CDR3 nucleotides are TGTGCCAGCAGTCCCACAGGATATAGCACAGATACGCAGTATTTT.

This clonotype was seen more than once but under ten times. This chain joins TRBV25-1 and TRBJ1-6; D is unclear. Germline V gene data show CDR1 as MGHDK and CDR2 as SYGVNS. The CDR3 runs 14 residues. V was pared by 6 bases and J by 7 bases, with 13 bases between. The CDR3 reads CASSHGLRNSPLHF. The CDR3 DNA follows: TGTGCCAGCAGCCACGGACTCCGGAATTCACCCCTCCACTTT.